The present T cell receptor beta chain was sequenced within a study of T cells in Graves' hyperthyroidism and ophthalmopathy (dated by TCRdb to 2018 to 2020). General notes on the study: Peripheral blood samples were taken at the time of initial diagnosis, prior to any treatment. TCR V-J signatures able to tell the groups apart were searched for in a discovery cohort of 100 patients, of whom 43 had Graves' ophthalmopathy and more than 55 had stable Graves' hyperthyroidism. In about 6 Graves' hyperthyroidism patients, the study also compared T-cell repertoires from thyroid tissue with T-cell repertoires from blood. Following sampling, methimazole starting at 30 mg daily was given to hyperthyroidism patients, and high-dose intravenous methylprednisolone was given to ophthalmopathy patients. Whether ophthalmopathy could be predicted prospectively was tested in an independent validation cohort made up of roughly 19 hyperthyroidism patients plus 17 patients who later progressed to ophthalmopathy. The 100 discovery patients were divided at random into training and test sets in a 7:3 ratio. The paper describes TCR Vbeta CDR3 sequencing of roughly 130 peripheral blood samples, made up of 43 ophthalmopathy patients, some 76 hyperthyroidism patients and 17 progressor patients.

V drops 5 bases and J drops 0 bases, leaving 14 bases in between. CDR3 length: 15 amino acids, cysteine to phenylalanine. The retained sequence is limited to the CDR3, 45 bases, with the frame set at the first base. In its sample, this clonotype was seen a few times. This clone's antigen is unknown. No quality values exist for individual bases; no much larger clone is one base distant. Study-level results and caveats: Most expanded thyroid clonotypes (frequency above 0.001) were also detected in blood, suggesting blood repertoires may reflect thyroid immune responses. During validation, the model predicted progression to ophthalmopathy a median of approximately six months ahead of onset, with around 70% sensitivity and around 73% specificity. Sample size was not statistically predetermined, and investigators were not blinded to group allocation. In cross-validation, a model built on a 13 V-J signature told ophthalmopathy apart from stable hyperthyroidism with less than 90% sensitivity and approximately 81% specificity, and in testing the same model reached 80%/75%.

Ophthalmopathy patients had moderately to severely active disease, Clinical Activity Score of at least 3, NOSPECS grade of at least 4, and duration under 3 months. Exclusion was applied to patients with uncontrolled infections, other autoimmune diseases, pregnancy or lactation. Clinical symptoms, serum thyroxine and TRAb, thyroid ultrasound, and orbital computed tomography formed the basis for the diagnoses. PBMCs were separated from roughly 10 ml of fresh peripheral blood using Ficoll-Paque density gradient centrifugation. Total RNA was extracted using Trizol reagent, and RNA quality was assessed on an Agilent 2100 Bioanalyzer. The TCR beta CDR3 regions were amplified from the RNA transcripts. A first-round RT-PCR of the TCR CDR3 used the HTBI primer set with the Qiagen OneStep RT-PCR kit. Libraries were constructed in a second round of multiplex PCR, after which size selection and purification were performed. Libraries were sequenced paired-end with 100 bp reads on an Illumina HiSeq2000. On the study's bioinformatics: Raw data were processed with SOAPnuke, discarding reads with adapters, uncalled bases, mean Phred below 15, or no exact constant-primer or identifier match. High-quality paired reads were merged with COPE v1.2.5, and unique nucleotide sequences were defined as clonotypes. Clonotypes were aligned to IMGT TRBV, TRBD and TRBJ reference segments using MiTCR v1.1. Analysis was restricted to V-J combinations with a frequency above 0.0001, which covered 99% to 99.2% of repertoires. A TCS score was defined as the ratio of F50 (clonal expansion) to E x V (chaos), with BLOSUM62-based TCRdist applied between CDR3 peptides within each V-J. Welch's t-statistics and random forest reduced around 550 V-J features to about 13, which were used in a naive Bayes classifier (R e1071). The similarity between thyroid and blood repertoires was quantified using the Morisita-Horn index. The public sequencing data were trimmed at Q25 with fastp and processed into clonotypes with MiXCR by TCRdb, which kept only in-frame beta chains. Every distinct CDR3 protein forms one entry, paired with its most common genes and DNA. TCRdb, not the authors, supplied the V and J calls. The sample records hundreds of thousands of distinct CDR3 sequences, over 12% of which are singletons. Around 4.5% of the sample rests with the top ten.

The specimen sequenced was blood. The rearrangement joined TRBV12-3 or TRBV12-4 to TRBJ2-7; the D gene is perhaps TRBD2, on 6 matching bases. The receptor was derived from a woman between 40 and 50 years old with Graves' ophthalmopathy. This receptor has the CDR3 CASSPPSGRSYEQYF. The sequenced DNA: TGTGCCAGCAGTCCTCCCAGCGGGCGCTCCTACGAGCAGTACTTC.